The following is a TCR beta chain sequence with its context. Its antigen remains unidentified. The entry originates in a study of CD4 T cells in relation to SARS-CoV-2 and coronaviruses. Whole-study context: TCR beta CDR3s were sequenced after roughly nine-day antigen culture of PBMCs. Study conclusions and caveats: Roughly 65% of donors had memory CD4+ clonotypes crossrecognizing SARS-CoV-2 and common cold coronavirus spike. This crossreactivity analysis covered spike protein alone, no other viral proteins.

Per germline, CDR1 KGHDR and CDR2 SFDVKD. Trimming left V 3 bases short and J 9 bases short, with 10 bases between. This CDR3 has 12 residues. This table comes from immunoSEQ multiplex PCR, and its TCRdb copy is limited to in-frame clones, with some not included. The table includes about 23,000 clones, under 80% detected once. CD4+ T cells from unexposed donors were obtained before the COVID-19 pandemic (2011-2018). CD4+ T cells were isolated from the cells after around 11 days of culture. Cells permitting, SARS-CoV-2 S/N and four cold-coronavirus spikes were tested on unexposed-donor CD4+ T cells. Sequenced input: CD4+ T cells from PBMCs, cultured in vitro. This clonotype was obtained from a human donor in good health. The genes are TRBV24-1 and TRBJ2-5; perhaps TRBD2 as D (6 bases). The CDR3 loop reads CATSDDGTPQYF. The CDR3 coding sequence is TGTGCCACCAGTGATGATGGGACTCCCCAGTACTTC.